This T cell receptor (beta chain) originates from a study of post-analysis software for immune sequencing data. For the study at large: Included among the disease courses, which were recorded for the cohort, were relapsing-remitting, secondary progressive and progressive-relapsing multiple sclerosis.

From germline, CDR1 is SGHRS and CDR2 YFSETQ. The V and J ends lost 1 base and 2 bases respectively, with 10 bases between them. The CDR3 is made up of 14 amino acids. The TCR beta cDNA libraries contained unique molecular identifiers. Some 500,000 cDNA molecules were recovered from an input of roughly 0.95 to 10 million T cells. Via MiXCR, TCRdb re-called the PCR reads, giving one row per CDR3 protein. The table records under 650,000 distinct CDR3 sequences, roughly 46% of them present only once. Study-level findings and limits: Batch-mates among the samples co-clustered strongly by F measure. There were five TRBV segments more frequent in patients than controls, and TRBV5-6, TRBV5-1 and TRBV20-1 were among them. Those with multiple sclerosis, the patient group, showed significantly lower normalized Chao1 diversity than controls.

The table lists this clonotype with a few counts. The antigen is undetermined. Sequenced material: blood. This receptor was identified in a girl aged 10 to 17 with multiple sclerosis. The chain combines TRBV5-1 with TRBJ2-7; D not certain. CDR3 sequence (DNA): TGCGCCAGCAGCTTGAGGACGGACGCCTACGAGCAGTACTTC. Its protein product is CASSLRTDAYEQYF. Using reference TRBV5-1 and TRBJ2-7 for the parts outside the CDR3, the full variable domain is KAGVTQTPRYLIKTRGQQVTLSCSPISGHRSVSWYQQTPGQGLQFLFEYFSETQRNKGNFPGRFSGRQFSNSRSEMNVSTLELGDSALYLCASSLRTDAYEQYFGPGTRLTVT.